This T cell receptor beta chain was identified during a study of T cell responses to AZD1222 COVID-19 vaccine. For the study at large: Second-dose groups at about 4 or about 12 weeks were pooled. Study findings and constraints: Along spike, vaccine-associated CD4 TCRs were found throughout, with dominance at 160-218 and 743-854. The reported proportion of spike-specific TCRs targeting unmutated variant regions was nearly half. The donors showed a predominance of white British ancestry and of females, with possible underestimation of clonal diversity.

On this clone: The antigen is undetermined.

Profiled with immunoSEQ multiplex PCR; TCRdb holds only in-frame clones, not every one. The table has around 120,000 clones, about nine tenths seen once; the top ten hold approximately 7.6%. V shed 3 bases and J shed 0 bases, with 13 bases lying between them. The CDR3 loop spans 16 amino acids. The V gene's germline CDR1 is MDHEN and CDR2 SYDVKM. The sequence was collected from an adult in good health. V and J are TRBV28 and TRBJ2-3, with D tentatively TRBD2 (6 bases). Sequencing was performed on peripheral blood, taken on day 0 of AZD1222 vaccination. CDR3 sequence reads: CASSLEAGTSTDTQYF. The DNA for the CDR3 is TGTGCCAGCAGTTTGGAGGCGGGAACTAGCACAGATACGCAGTATTTT.